A selection of T cell receptor beta chains follows, all from one sample in a study of shared clonotypes between healthy human individuals. The protocol was immunoSEQ multiplex PCR, while the TCRdb copy is restricted to in-frame clones and leaves out a portion. The sample records around 2.1 million clones, approximately 94% being singletons. The sequenced sample was naive CD8+ T cells from PBMCs. These receptors were taken from a man between 18 and 35 years old in good health. Some clones in this sample may be carry-over from other donors' samples. Each CDR3 is given with its conserved first and last residue. D genes are given only for firm matches. The size of a clone is reported for some rows only, either as once, few or many, or as a class for expanded clones.

abundance: -; v_gene: TRBV2; j_gene: TRBJ2-1; d_gene: TRBD2; CDR3nt: TGTGCCAGCAGTGAAAAAAGCGGGGGGTACAATGAGCAGTTCTTC; CDR3aa: CASSEKSGGYNEQFF
abundance: -; v_gene: TRBV27; j_gene: TRBJ1-1; d_gene: -; CDR3nt: TGTGCCAGCAGTCCAGGAGTTTTGCGCACTGAAGCTTTCTTT; CDR3aa: CASSPGVLRTEAFF
abundance: -; v_gene: TRBV9; j_gene: TRBJ2-1; d_gene: -; CDR3nt: TGTGCCAGCAGCGTAGGTTACAATGAGCAGTTCTTC; CDR3aa: CASSVGYNEQFF
abundance: -; v_gene: TRBV27; j_gene: TRBJ1-5; d_gene: TRBD1; CDR3nt: TGTGCCAGCGCCCCCAAACAGGGGAGCAATCAGCCCCAGCATTTT; CDR3aa: CASAPKQGSNQPQHF
abundance: few; v_gene: TRBV10-3; j_gene: TRBJ2-7; d_gene: -; CDR3nt: TGTGCCATCAGTGAGCCAAACTCAGTCTACGAGCAGTACTTC; CDR3aa: CAISEPNSVYEQYF
abundance: -; v_gene: TRBV29-1; j_gene: TRBJ2-1; d_gene: -; CDR3nt: TGCAGCGTTGAAGCTGACTATGAGCAGTTCTTC; CDR3aa: CSVEADYEQFF
abundance: -; v_gene: TRBV30; j_gene: TRBJ2-4; d_gene: -; CDR3nt: TGTGCCTGGTCGGGCCTGGAAAACATTCAGTACTTC; CDR3aa: CAWSGLENIQYF
abundance: -; v_gene: TRBV28; j_gene: TRBJ2-3; d_gene: -; CDR3nt: TGTGCCAGCAGTTTGGAGGACGGTGTATCAGATACGCAGTATTTT; CDR3aa: CASSLEDGVSDTQYF
abundance: few; v_gene: TRBV4-1; j_gene: TRBJ1-5; d_gene: -; CDR3nt: TGCGCCAGCAGCCAAGTGGACAACGGCAATCAGCCCCAGCATTTT; CDR3aa: CASSQVDNGNQPQHF
abundance: -; v_gene: TRBV28; j_gene: TRBJ1-5; d_gene: -; CDR3nt: TGTGCCAGCAGAATAGGGTTGGGCCAACTAGGGGATCAGCCCCAGCATTTT; CDR3aa: CASRIGLGQLGDQPQHF
abundance: -; v_gene: TRBV29-1; j_gene: TRBJ2-1; d_gene: TRBD1; CDR3nt: TGCAGCGTTCCCCGACAGGGTCCGGCCTCCTACAATGAGCAGTTCTTC; CDR3aa: CSVPRQGPASYNEQFF
abundance: -; v_gene: TRBV7-9; j_gene: TRBJ2-1; d_gene: TRBD2; CDR3nt: TGTGCCAGCAGCAGACTAGCGGGAGGAGACAATGAGCAGTTCTTC; CDR3aa: CASSRLAGGDNEQFF
abundance: once; v_gene: TRBV30; j_gene: TRBJ1-2; d_gene: -; CDR3nt: TGTGCCTGTCTAATCGGGGGGGATGGCTACACCTTC; CDR3aa: CACLIGGDGYTF
abundance: -; v_gene: TRBV23-1; j_gene: TRBJ2-3; d_gene: TRBD1; CDR3nt: TGCGCCAGCAGGCAAAGGACAGGGAACTTCGATGATACGCAGTATTTT; CDR3aa: CASRQRTGNFDDTQYF
abundance: -; v_gene: TRBV25-1; j_gene: TRBJ2-1; d_gene: -; CDR3nt: TGTGCCAGCAGTGGGGTATCGGCTTACAATGAGCAGTTCTTC; CDR3aa: CASSGVSAYNEQFF
abundance: -; v_gene: TRBV14; j_gene: TRBJ2-7; d_gene: -; CDR3nt: TGTGCCAGCAGCTTAGACAGGTACGAGCAGTACTTC; CDR3aa: CASSLDRYEQYF
abundance: -; v_gene: TRBV27; j_gene: TRBJ2-1; d_gene: TRBD1; CDR3nt: TGTGCCAGCAGTGTCGGGACAGGGTTCATCTACAATGAGCAGTTCTTC; CDR3aa: CASSVGTGFIYNEQFF
abundance: -; v_gene: TRBV27; j_gene: TRBJ1-4; d_gene: -; CDR3nt: TGTGCCAGCAGAAAACACCGGGTGGAAAAACTGTTTTTT; CDR3aa: CASRKHRVEKLFF
abundance: -; v_gene: TRBV20-1; j_gene: TRBJ1-2; d_gene: -; CDR3nt: TGCAGTGCTAGAGATCCAGTGGGCTACACCTTC; CDR3aa: CSARDPVGYTF
abundance: -; v_gene: TRBV14; j_gene: TRBJ1-1; d_gene: -; CDR3nt: TGTGCCAGCAGCATGACACTGAACACTGAAGCTTTCTTT; CDR3aa: CASSMTLNTEAFF
abundance: -; v_gene: TRBV4-1; j_gene: TRBJ1-2; d_gene: TRBD1; CDR3nt: TGCGCCAGCAGCCAAGGGGTTCGGGACAGGGCCTATGGCTACACCTTC; CDR3aa: CASSQGVRDRAYGYTF
abundance: -; v_gene: TRBV28; j_gene: TRBJ2-7; d_gene: -; CDR3nt: TGTGCCAGCAGTTTCCGGGGGCGCCGCTACGAGCAGTACTTC; CDR3aa: CASSFRGRRYEQYF
abundance: -; v_gene: TRBV15; j_gene: TRBJ2-2; d_gene: TRBD2; CDR3nt: TGTGCCACCAGCAGAGAAAAGAGCGGGAGGGCCATGACCGGGGAGCTGTTTTTT; CDR3aa: CATSREKSGRAMTGELFF
abundance: -; v_gene: TRBV5-8; j_gene: TRBJ1-5; d_gene: TRBD1; CDR3nt: TGTGCCAGCAGCTGGGACAGGGTAAGCAATCAGCCCCAGCATTTT; CDR3aa: CASSWDRVSNQPQHF
abundance: -; v_gene: TRBV27; j_gene: TRBJ1-2; d_gene: TRBD1; CDR3nt: TGTGCCAGCAGTTTCTCCAGGGGGCACGGCTACACCTTC; CDR3aa: CASSFSRGHGYTF
abundance: -; v_gene: TRBV28; j_gene: TRBJ2-7; d_gene: TRBD1; CDR3nt: TGTGCCAGCAGTTTATTTCCCGGGACAGCCTACGAGCAGTACTTC; CDR3aa: CASSLFPGTAYEQYF
abundance: once; v_gene: TRBV4-1; j_gene: TRBJ2-2; d_gene: -; CDR3nt: TGCGCCAGCAGCATTCAGGGATACACCGGGGAGCTGTTTTTT; CDR3aa: CASSIQGYTGELFF
abundance: -; v_gene: TRBV5-6; j_gene: TRBJ2-3; d_gene: TRBD2; CDR3nt: TGTGCCAGCAACCCGGGACTAGCGGGAGCCGGTACGCAGTATTTT; CDR3aa: CASNPGLAGAGTQYF
abundance: -; v_gene: TRBV27; j_gene: TRBJ2-2; d_gene: TRBD2; CDR3nt: TGTGCCAGCAGTCCCCAGGCTAGCGGCACCGGGGAGCTGTTTTTT; CDR3aa: CASSPQASGTGELFF
abundance: once; v_gene: TRBV7-2; j_gene: TRBJ2-1; d_gene: TRBD1; CDR3nt: TGTGCCAGCAGCTTAGTGTTCGGACAGGGGATCGACAATGAGCAGTTCTTC; CDR3aa: CASSLVFGQGIDNEQFF
abundance: -; v_gene: TRBV7-9; j_gene: TRBJ2-1; d_gene: -; CDR3nt: TGTGCCAGCGTCCGACTTTTCGACAATGAGCAGTTCTTC; CDR3aa: CASVRLFDNEQFF
abundance: -; v_gene: TRBV7-2; j_gene: TRBJ1-1; d_gene: -; CDR3nt: TGTGCCAGCAGCTGGACGGGACTGAACACTGAAGCTTTCTTT; CDR3aa: CASSWTGLNTEAFF
abundance: -; v_gene: TRBV14; j_gene: TRBJ2-4; d_gene: -; CDR3nt: TGTGCCAGCAGCCCCCCGGCACCTCTAGCCAAAAACATTCAGTACTTC; CDR3aa: CASSPPAPLAKNIQYF
abundance: once; v_gene: TRBV5-5; j_gene: TRBJ1-2; d_gene: -; CDR3nt: TGTGCCAGCAGCTTCGAACCTGGACGGAACTATGGCTACACCTTC; CDR3aa: CASSFEPGRNYGYTF
abundance: -; v_gene: TRBV27; j_gene: TRBJ2-3; d_gene: -; CDR3nt: TGTGCCAGCAGCCGGACACGAGCAGGAGATACGCAGTATTTT; CDR3aa: CASSRTRAGDTQYF
abundance: -; v_gene: TRBV27; j_gene: TRBJ2-1; d_gene: -; CDR3nt: TGTGCCAGCAGTTTCAGATTGGCCTACAATGAGCAGTTCTTC; CDR3aa: CASSFRLAYNEQFF
abundance: once; v_gene: TRBV2; j_gene: TRBJ2-7; d_gene: TRBD2; CDR3nt: TGTGCCAGCAGTGTCCATTCCGGGACTAGCGGGAGCTCCTACGAGCAGTACTTC; CDR3aa: CASSVHSGTSGSSYEQYF
abundance: -; v_gene: TRBV12-5; j_gene: TRBJ2-2; d_gene: TRBD1; CDR3nt: TGTGCTAGTGGTTTGGTCCCCCCCACAGGGGCGAGCACCGGGGAGCTGTTTTTT; CDR3aa: CASGLVPPTGASTGELFF